A selection of T cell receptor beta chains follows, all from one sample in a study of radiotherapy plus CTLA-4 blockade in lung cancer. TCRdb keeps only in-frame clones here, not all; method: immunoSEQ multiplex PCR. The sample shows some 120,000 clones, about 80% of them seen only once. Material: peripheral blood, obtained from a patient treated with radiotherapy plus ipilimumab. Every receptor here comes from a human donor with non-small cell lung cancer that progressed on radiotherapy plus ipilimumab. Some clones in this sample may be carry-over from other donors' samples. Both conserved end residues are part of each CDR3. A D gene is named only where the DNA matches it firmly. Only some rows state a clone size, as once, few, many or a class for expanded clones.

TRBJ1-2 NA NA TRBV7-2 TGTGCCAGCAGCCCCCCACGGGGCTATGGCTACACCTTC CASSPPRGYGYTF
TRBJ2-5 NA NA TRBV5-1 TGCGCCAGCAGCTGGACGACGAAAGAGACCCAGTACTTC CASSWTTKETQYF
TRBJ1-1 NA NA TRBV5-1 TGCGCCAGCAGCTTGGTAGCCCAGTCGGGTACTGAAGCTTTCTTT CASSLVAQSGTEAFF
TRBJ2-5 NA TRBD1 TRBV5-1 TGCGCCAGCAAAGGACAGGAAGAGACCCAGTACTTC CASKGQEETQYF
TRBJ2-3 few TRBD2 TRBV2 TGTGCCAGCATTTTTGGAGGGATCGGGAGGGAATCCGGGGGCACAGATACGCAGTATTTT CASIFGGIGRESGGTDTQYF
TRBJ1-1 few TRBD1 TRBV5-1 TGCGCCAGCAGCCCGACGGCAGACAGGGGAGCTTTCTTT CASSPTADRGAFF
TRBJ1-1 NA NA TRBV18 TGTGCCAGCTCACCATTGAGGGGCGGGAACTCTGAAGCTTTCTTT CASSPLRGGNSEAFF
TRBJ1-6 NA TRBD1 TRBV6-1 TGTGCCAGCAGTTTGACAGGGAATTCACCCCTCCACTTT CASSLTGNSPLHF
TRBJ1-5 NA TRBD1 TRBV19 TGTGCCAGTAGTTTTCGACAGGGGGGCAATCAGCCCCAGCATTTT CASSFRQGGNQPQHF
TRBJ1-1 NA NA TRBV19 TGTGCCAGTAGTCTTACAGGGCGGACTGAAGCTTTCTTT CASSLTGRTEAFF
TRBJ1-2 few TRBD1 TRBV7-2 TGTGCCAGCAGCTCATTTACAGGGGACTATGGCTACACCTTC CASSSFTGDYGYTF
TRBJ2-3 once NA TRBV29-1 TGCAGCGATAGAGCGACTAGCACAGATACGCAGTATTTT CSDRATSTDTQYF
TRBJ1-2 NA NA TRBV29-1 TGCAGCGTACTCGGGGTTCAGTATGGCTACACCTTC CSVLGVQYGYTF
TRBJ2-7 NA TRBD2 TRBV7-2 TGTGCCAGCAGCTTAATGTCCGGGAGCGGGGGCGTGAGCTCCTACGAGCAGTACTTC CASSLMSGSGGVSSYEQYF
TRBJ2-3 NA TRBD2 TRBV30 TGTGCCTGGAATCCCTTCGAGCGGGGGTCCACAGATACGCAGTATTTT CAWNPFERGSTDTQYF
TRBJ2-5 NA NA TRBV29-1 TGCAGCGTTGAAAGAAGACCCACCCAAGAGACCCAGTACTTC CSVERRPTQETQYF
TRBJ1-5 NA NA TRBV27 TGTGCCAAGGGGGAGGGTGTTTATTATCAGCCCCAGCATTTT CAKGEGVYYQPQHF
TRBJ2-7 NA TRBD1 TRBV6-1 TGTGCCAGCAGCACTGACAGGGGGCCCTACGAGCAGTACTTC CASSTDRGPYEQYF
TRBJ2-1 NA TRBD2 TRBV7-8 TGTGCCAGCAGCCTCCTCCCCCTACTTAGCGGGGGCTACAATGAGCAGTTCTTC CASSLLPLLSGGYNEQFF
TRBJ2-7 NA TRBD1 TRBV5-1 TGCGCCAGCAGCCAGCGACAGGGAGCCTACGAGCAGTACTTC CASSQRQGAYEQYF
TRBJ2-7 NA NA TRBV5-4 TGTGCCAGCAGCACTGACGCGGGGTCGTACTACGAGCAGTACTTC CASSTDAGSYYEQYF
TRBJ2-7 once NA TRBV6-4 TGTGCCAGCATAATTCAAGGGCTCTCCTACGAGCAGTACTTC CASIIQGLSYEQYF
TRBJ1-3 NA NA TRBV15 TGTGCCACCAGCAGCAGGGATTATGGAAACACCATATATTTT CATSSRDYGNTIYF
TRBJ2-5 NA NA TRBV25-1 TGTGCCAGCAGTGCATTGGGGGAGCGGTGGGAGACCCAGTACTTC CASSALGERWETQYF
TRBJ2-2 NA NA TRBV19 TGTGCCAGTAGTATAGGAAATTTGGGGGTCACCGGGGAGCTGTTTTTT CASSIGNLGVTGELFF
TRBJ2-2 once NA TRBV7-6 TGTGCCAGCAGCGTCAACACCGGGGAGCTGTTTTTT CASSVNTGELFF
TRBJ2-4 few NA TRBV9 TGTGCCAGCAGCGCACAGGGGGAGGGAAACATTCAGTACTTC CASSAQGEGNIQYF
TRBJ1-5 NA NA TRBV18 TGTGCCAGCTCAGAACGGACAGATCAGCCCCAGCATTTT CASSERTDQPQHF
TRBJ2-2 few TRBD2 TRBV5-1 TGCGCCAGCAGCTTGGTGTCCGGGGGGTTTACCGGGGAGCTGTTTTTT CASSLVSGGFTGELFF
TRBJ1-1 NA NA TRBV6-7 TGTGCCAGCAGTTACTCGAGGGCGGGACACCTGAACACTGAAGCTTTCTTT CASSYSRAGHLNTEAFF
TRBJ2-7 NA TRBD1 TRBV4-2 TGTGCCAGCAGCCAGGAGGCCGGGACAGGCTCCTACGAGCAGTACTTC CASSQEAGTGSYEQYF
TRBJ2-7 NA NA TRBV5-8 TGTGCCAGCAGCTGGGGTGGGGTCTACGAGCAGTACTTC CASSWGGVYEQYF
TRBJ1-1 NA TRBD1 TRBV7-9 TGTGCCAGCAGCCCGGGGGACAGGGGCATGAACACTGAAGCTTTCTTT CASSPGDRGMNTEAFF
TRBJ2-7 NA TRBD1 TRBV27 TGTGCCAGCGGTAGGGGACAGACCTACGAGCAGTACTTC CASGRGQTYEQYF
TRBJ2-6 NA NA TRBV28 TGTGCCAGCGTAGGGGGGTCTTCTGGGGCCAACGTCCTGACTTTC CASVGGSSGANVLTF
TRBJ1-2 NA NA TRBV2 TGTGCCAGCAGTGAAGAACGATATGGCTACACCTTC CASSEERYGYTF
TRBJ1-2 NA TRBD1 TRBV19 TGTGCCAGTAGCCGCGGGACAGTTGGTCGTCATGGCTACACCTTC CASSRGTVGRHGYTF
TRBJ1-2 NA TRBD1 TRBV18 TGTGCCAGCTCACCAGACAGGGGGCTTCGCACCTTC CASSPDRGLRTF
TRBJ1-1 NA TRBD1 TRBV7-8 TGTGCCAGCAGCTTACAGGGGGCGGGCACTGAAGCTTTCTTT CASSLQGAGTEAFF
TRBJ1-3 NA NA TRBV7-2 TGTGCCAGCAGCTTAGGAGAGGAGGGAACTGGAAACACCATATATTTT CASSLGEEGTGNTIYF